These 29 T cell receptor beta chains were all obtained from the same sample, sequenced in a study of early T cells in non-severe SARS-CoV-2 infection. TCRdb fed the 5' RACE reads into MiXCR, producing one record per CDR3 protein. The sample lists 30,000 to 35,000 distinct CDR3 sequences, under 7.5% occurring once. Material for sequencing was whole blood. All receptors derive from an adult who was a healthcare worker with PCR-confirmed SARS-CoV-2 infection or an uninfected control (not recorded which).

This clonotype was found many times. The CDR3 region is CASSSRSGLAVGTDTQYF. The CDR3 DNA sequence: TGTGCCAGCAGCTCCCGATCAGGACTAGCGGTGGGGACAGATACGCAGTATTTT. V and J are TRBV3-1 and TRBJ2-3; 10 nucleotides agree with TRBD2. Germline V CDR1 and CDR2: LGHDT, YNNKEL (reference sequence). V shed 5 bases and J 3 bases; nucleotides not matched to a gene: 14. The CDR3 spans 18 residues.

This clonotype was counted a few times. The J gene is TRBJ2-4, the V gene TRBV5-1; 7 bases are a match to TRBD2. CDR3 length: 16 amino acids. Trimming took 1 base from V and 8 from J; bases not matched to a gene: 12. Germline lookup yields CDR1 SGHRS and CDR2 YFSETQ. CDR3 DNA: TGCGCCAGCAGCTTGCTAGGGGCGGGGGATGTGGACATTCAGTACTTC. Its protein is CASSLLGAGDVDIQYF. The full variable domain, completed using reference TRBV5-1 and TRBJ2-4, is KAGVTQTPRYLIKTRGQQVTLSCSPISGHRSVSWYQQTPGQGLQFLFEYFSETQRNKGNFPGRFSGRQFSNSRSEMNVSTLELGDSALYLCASSLLGAGDVDIQYFGAGTRLSVL.

This clonotype was detected many times. The genes are TRBV19 and TRBJ2-1; tentatively, D is TRBD1 or TRBD2 (5 bases each). Trimming left V 5 bases short and J 5 bases short, with 19 bases between. CDR3 size: 16 residues. Germline CDR1 reads LNHDA; CDR2 reads SQIVND (reference sequence). CDR3 protein: CASSPLGAALNNEQFF. DNA of the CDR3: TGTGCCAGTAGTCCCCTCGGGGCGGCCCTTAACAATGAGCAGTTCTTC.

This clonotype was counted ten times or more. CDR3 nucleotide sequence: TGTGCCAGCAGGGCCGAGATGGGCGGCAAAGCTTTCTTT. As protein: CASRAEMGGKAFF. The J gene is TRBJ1-1, the V gene TRBV13; unclear D gene. The germline V and J ends were trimmed by 6 bases and 9 bases, with 17 bases remaining between them. CDR3 size: 13 residues. Germline CDR1 reads PRHDT; CDR2 reads FYEKMQ (reference sequence).

Only a few counts were recorded for this clonotype. V and J are TRBV18 and TRBJ1-1; D gene unclear. V was shortened by 5 bases and J by 8 bases, with 12 bases between the two germline ends. CDR1 is KGHSH and CDR2 is LQKENI in the germline V gene. The CDR3 is made up of 12 amino acids. CDR3 loop: CASSSDGSEAFF. CDR3 DNA sequence: TGTGCCAGCTCATCTGACGGTTCCGAAGCTTTCTTT.

This clonotype occurred once. Given a much more abundant clone one base away, this may be a read error. V and J are TRBV29-1 and TRBJ2-5, with D perhaps matching TRBD1 (5 bases). Trimming shortened V by 4 bases and J by 4 bases, and 13 bases separated the two germline ends. The CDR3 totals 13 residues. Germline V CDR1 and CDR2: SQVTM, ANQGSEA. CDR3 region: CSVGGGATETQYF. The CDR3 bases are TGCAGCGTTGGGGGCGGAGCGACAGAGACCCAGTACTTC.

There are many counts of this clonotype. This chain links TRBV7-6 with TRBJ1-1; D is uncertain. V lost 1 base and J lost 2, with 11 bases in between. Per the germline V gene, CDR1 is SGHVS and CDR2 is FNYEAQ. The length of the CDR3 is 15 residues. The DNA of the CDR3 is TGTGCCAGCAGCTTAGGGGGTTTGTCCAACACTGAAGCTTTCTTT. Encoded protein: CASSLGGLSNTEAFF.

This clonotype was recorded many times. The CDR3 here is CASSPTIPPDTQYF. The CDR3 DNA sequence: TGTGCCAGCAGCCCGACAATCCCCCCAGATACGCAGTATTTT. The rearrangement joins TRBV7-9 to TRBJ2-3; no clear D gene. This CDR3 contains 14 residues. Trimming removed 5 bases from V and 4 bases from J, with 13 bases in between. Looked up from germline, CDR1 is SEHNR and CDR2 is FQNEAQ (reference sequence).

This clonotype showed up many times. This chain's CDR3 is CASSIGQGNSPLHF. DNA for the CDR3: TGTGCCAGTAGTATCGGACAGGGGAATTCACCCCTCCACTTT. The rearrangement links TRBV19 to TRBJ1-6; TRBD1 matches 9 bases. Looked up from germline, CDR1 is LNHDA and CDR2 is SQIVND (reference sequence). CDR3 length equals 14 residues. Unmatched junction bases numbered 1, after V lost 3 bases and J lost 7 bases.

V usage is TRBV5-1 and J usage is TRBJ2-2; 12 nucleotides agree with TRBD2. Trimming removed 3 bases from V and 0 bases from J; junction bases left unmatched: 9. This CDR3 region has 19 residues. Germline CDR1 is SGHRS and CDR2 is YFSETQ. CDR3 DNA: TGCGCCAGCAGCTCCAATTCCGGGACTAGCGGGTCGAACACCGGGGAGCTGTTTTTT. Its protein is CASSSNSGTSGSNTGELFF.

The chain has TRBV28 and TRBJ2-3, with TRBD1 matching over 8 bases. CDR3 length: 14 residues. Trimming cost V 5 bases and J 2 bases; bases outside gene matches: 3. Germline CDR1 is MDHEN and CDR2 is SYDVKM. CDR3 DNA sequence: TGTGCCAGCAGTCAGGACAGGGCCACAGATACGCAGTATTTT. Translation gives CASSQDRATDTQYF.

This clonotype was picked up many times. The CDR3 sequence: CASSQDLLEQFF. CDR3 in DNA: TGCGCCAGCAGCCAAGATCTTCTTGAGCAGTTCTTC. This chain connects TRBV4-1 to TRBJ2-1; no definite D call. The germline gives CDR1 MGHRA, CDR2 YSYEKL. Trimming pared 0 bases from V and 9 bases from J, leaving 6 bases between. CDR3 length equals 12 residues.

The chain employs TRBV6-1 and TRBJ2-7, with TRBD2 identical over 7 bases. Unmatched junction bases numbered 7, after V lost 5 bases and J lost 0 bases. Germline loops: CDR1 MNHNS, CDR2 SASEGT. The CDR3 loop spans 15 amino acids. The CDR3 DNA follows: TGTGCCAGCAGTTCTCATAGCGGGCGCTCCTACGAGCAGTACTTC. It is translated as CASSSHSGRSYEQYF.

At least ten counts were recorded for this clonotype. The chain is built from TRBV27 and TRBJ1-2; D not certain. Germline V gene lookup returns CDR1 MNHEY and CDR2 SMNVEV (reference sequence). Trimming left V 3 bases short and J 4 bases short, with 9 bases between. The CDR3 has 13 residues. CDR3 DNA sequence: TGTGCCAGCAGTTTCGACGGAAGCTATGGCTACACCTTC. Protein sequence: CASSFDGSYGYTF.

This clonotype was picked up many times. This sequence joins TRBV12-3 or TRBV12-4 and TRBJ2-1; TRBD2 might be the D (5 bases). There are 14 residues in the CDR3. V lost 7 bases, J lost 7 bases, and 17 bases lay in between. Here the CDR3 DNA reads TGTGCCAGCACGGGCGGAGGCGCCACGAATGAGCAGTTCTTC. Amino acids: CASTGGGATNEQFF.

This clonotype was seen many times. The V and J genes are TRBV4-1 and TRBJ2-2, with TRBD1 identical over 10 bases. Germline trimming cut 2 bases from V and 9 bases from J; bases unmatched to any gene: 6. CDR1 and CDR2 from the germline V gene are MGHRA and YSYEKL. This CDR3 is built from 15 residues. The CDR3 DNA follows: TGCGCCAGCAGCCAACCGGGACAGGGGAAGAGGGAGCTGTTTTTT. It is translated as CASSQPGQGKRELFF.

This clonotype has at least ten counts. The chain links TRBV7-8 to TRBJ1-1; 7 bases are shared with TRBD1. The V segment lost 5 bases and the J segment 6 bases; nucleotides outside the gene matches: 6. The CDR3 totals 13 residues. In germline, CDR1 is SGHVS, CDR2 FQNEAQ. This CDR3 is CASSRDRSPEAFF. As DNA, the CDR3 is TGTGCCAGCAGCCGGGACAGAAGTCCTGAAGCTTTCTTT. The whole variable domain, filled in from reference TRBV7-8 and TRBJ1-1, reads GAGVSQSPRYKVAKRGQDVALRCDPISGHVSLFWYQQALGQGPEFLTYFQNEAQLDKSGLPSDRFFAERPEGSVSTLKIQRTQQEDSAVYLCASSRDRSPEAFFGQGTRLTVV.

The chain recombines TRBV7-9 with TRBJ2-7, with a tentative D call TRBD2 (6 bases). Germline assignment: CDR1 SEHNR and CDR2 FQNEAQ (reference sequence). V was pared by 5 bases and J by 0 bases, with 14 bases between. The CDR3 contains 15 residues. The DNA for the CDR3 is TGTGCCAGCAGCGCGCGGGGTATTAGCTCCTACGAGCAGTACTTC. Amino acid sequence: CASSARGISSYEQYF.

This clonotype was seen at least ten times. The chain has TRBV5-8 and TRBJ2-1, with TRBD2 identical over 10 bases. Germline CDR1 reads SGHTS; CDR2 reads YDEGEE. With 6 bases clipped from V and 2 bases from J, the junction kept 14 bases outside the gene matches. The CDR3 contains 18 residues. As DNA, the CDR3 is TGTGCCAGCACCATGAACAGGCTAGCGGGAGCTGCCTACAATGAGCAGTTCTTC. This translates into CASTMNRLAGAAYNEQFF. Together with reference TRBV5-8 and TRBJ2-1, the CDR3 gives the full variable domain: EAGVTQSPTHLIKTRGQQATLRCSPISGHTSVYWYQQALGLGLQFLLWYDEGEERNRGNFPPRFSGRQFPNYSSELNVNALELEDSALYLCASTMNRLAGAAYNEQFFGPGTRLTVL.

Many counts were recorded for this clonotype. The chain employs TRBV19 and TRBJ2-6; weak D call: TRBD2 (5 bases). Germline V gene data show CDR1 as LNHDA and CDR2 as SQIVND (reference sequence). The CDR3 contains 15 residues. Deletions cut 7 bases from V and 2 bases from J, with 12 bases between. The CDR3 loop reads CASTPSGTGANVLTF. The CDR3 DNA follows: TGTGCCAGTACCCCGTCCGGGACTGGGGCCAACGTCCTGACTTTC.

The table lists this clonotype with a few counts. J is TRBJ1-1 and V is TRBV5-1; tentative D call: TRBD1 (6 bases). This CDR3 has 15 residues. Germline values: CDR1 SGHRS, CDR2 YFSETQ. Between the trimmed V and J ends, which lost 4 bases and 0 bases, there was a span of 13 bases. CDR3 in DNA: TGCGCCAGCAGCCCAGGACAGCCCTTGAACACTGAAGCTTTCTTT. Its translation is CASSPGQPLNTEAFF.

The table lists this clonotype with many counts. The V and J genes are TRBV29-1 and TRBJ1-2, with D possibly TRBD1 on 5 matching bases. Deletions cut 3 bases from V and 10 bases from J, with 9 bases between. Germline loops: CDR1 SQVTM, CDR2 ANQGSEA. CDR3 length: 10 amino acids. Here the CDR3 reads CSVDQGAYTF. The CDR3 coding sequence is TGCAGCGTTGATCAGGGCGCCTACACCTTC.

The chain has TRBV20-1 and TRBJ2-1; TRBD1 is a possible D gene (5 bases). Between the trimmed V and J ends, which lost 3 bases and 0 bases, there was a span of 12 bases. This CDR3 region has 15 residues. Per the germline V gene, CDR1 is DFQATT and CDR2 is SNEGSKA (reference sequence). CDR3 loop: CSARPQGRSYNEQFF. The CDR3 region has the DNA TGCAGTGCTAGGCCGCAGGGTCGCTCCTACAATGAGCAGTTCTTC.

This sequence joins TRBV11-1 and TRBJ1-1; D remains ambiguous. CDR3 length: 13 amino acids. V lost 2 bases to trimming and J lost 4 bases, with 8 bases between them. Germline CDR1 SGHAT, CDR2 FQDESV (reference sequence). DNA for the CDR3: TGTGCCAGCAGCTTATCCGACACCACTGAAGCTTTCTTT. This encodes CASSLSDTTEAFF.

This clonotype was picked up many times. The genes are TRBV6-4 and TRBJ2-1; TRBD2 is a possible D gene (6 bases). V was cut by 0 bases and J by 9 bases, with 12 bases left in between. The CDR3 loop spans 14 amino acids. The germline CDR1 and CDR2 sequences are MRHNA and SNTAGT. Written as DNA, the CDR3 is TGTGCCAGCAGTGACTCGCGGGACGGCAGTGAGCAGTTCTTC. The encoded protein is CASSDSRDGSEQFF.

There are many counts of this clonotype. The chain links TRBV10-1 to TRBJ2-1, with no clear D. Trimming left V 4 bases short and J 8 bases short, with 12 bases between. The CDR3 runs 13 residues. Germline loops: CDR1 WNHNN, CDR2 SYGVQD (reference sequence). The chain's CDR3 is CASSARVVDEQFF. CDR3 nucleotides: TGCGCCAGCAGTGCTAGGGTTGTGGATGAGCAGTTCTTC.

The sample holds many counts of this clonotype. This chain connects TRBV18 to TRBJ1-5; TRBD1 might be the D (5 bases). The ends were cut back, 6 bases at V and 2 bases at J, with 14 bases in the middle. The CDR3 extends over 15 amino acids. Germline CDR1 and CDR2: KGHSH and LQKENI. CDR3 amino acids: CASSPGGEGNQPQHF. Written as DNA, the CDR3 is TGTGCCAGCTCGCCCGGGGGGGAGGGCAATCAGCCCCAGCATTTT.

In this sample, this clonotype turned up many times. The chain links TRBV29-1 to TRBJ2-7; 12 nucleotides line up with TRBD2. The CDR3 covers 15 residues. Unmatched junction bases numbered 4, after V lost 0 bases and J lost 4 bases. The V gene's germline CDR1 is SQVTM and CDR2 ANQGSEA. In DNA, the CDR3 is TGCAGCGTTGAAGAAGAGACTAGCGGGAGTTACGAGCAGTACTTC. Amino acids: CSVEEETSGSYEQYF.

The chain carries TRBV7-9 and TRBJ2-3, with no clear D. V was pared by 5 bases and J by 0 bases, with 18 bases between. Germline CDR1 reads SEHNR; CDR2 reads FQNEAQ (reference sequence). This CDR3 is built from 17 residues. The DNA for the CDR3 is TGTGCCAGCAGCCGAAGCTTGGCGGACCCAAGCACAGATACGCAGTATTTT. It codes for CASSRSLADPSTDTQYF.